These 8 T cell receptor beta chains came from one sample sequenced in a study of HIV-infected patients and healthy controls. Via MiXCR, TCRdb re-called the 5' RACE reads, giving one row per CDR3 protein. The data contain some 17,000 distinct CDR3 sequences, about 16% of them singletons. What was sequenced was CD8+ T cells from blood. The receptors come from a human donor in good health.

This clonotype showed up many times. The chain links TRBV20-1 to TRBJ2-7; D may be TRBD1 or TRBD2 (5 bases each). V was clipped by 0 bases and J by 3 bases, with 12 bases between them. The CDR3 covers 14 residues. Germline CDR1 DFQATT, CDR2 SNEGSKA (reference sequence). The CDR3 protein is CSARDGTTDYEQYF. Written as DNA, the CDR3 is TGCAGTGCTAGAGACGGGACGACCGACTACGAGCAGTACTTC.

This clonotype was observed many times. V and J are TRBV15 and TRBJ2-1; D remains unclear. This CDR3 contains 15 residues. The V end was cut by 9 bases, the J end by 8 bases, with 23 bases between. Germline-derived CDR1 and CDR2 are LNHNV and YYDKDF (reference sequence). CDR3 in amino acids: CATNVGLSNADEQFF. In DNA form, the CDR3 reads TGTGCCACGAATGTCGGGCTTTCCAATGCGGATGAGCAGTTCTTC.

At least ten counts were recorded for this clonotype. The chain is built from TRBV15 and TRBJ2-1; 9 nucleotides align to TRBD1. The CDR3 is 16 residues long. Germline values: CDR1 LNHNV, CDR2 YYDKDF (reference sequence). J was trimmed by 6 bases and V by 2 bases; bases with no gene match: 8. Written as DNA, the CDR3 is TGTGCCACCAGCAGAATGCCGGGACAGGGTTTCAATGAGCAGTTCTTC. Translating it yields CATSRMPGQGFNEQFF.

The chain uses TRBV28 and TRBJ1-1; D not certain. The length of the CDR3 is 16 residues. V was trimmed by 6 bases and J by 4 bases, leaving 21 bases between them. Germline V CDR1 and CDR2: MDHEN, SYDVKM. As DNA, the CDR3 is TGTGCCAGCAGACCAGACCTCTTTAGAGGTACCACTGAAGCTTTCTTT. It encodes CASRPDLFRGTTEAFF.

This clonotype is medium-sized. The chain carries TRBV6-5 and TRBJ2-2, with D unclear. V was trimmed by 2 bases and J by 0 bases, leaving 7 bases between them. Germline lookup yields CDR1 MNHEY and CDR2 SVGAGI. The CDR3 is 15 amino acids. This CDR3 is CASSYVSPNTGELFF. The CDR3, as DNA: TGTGCCAGCAGTTACGTTTCTCCGAACACCGGGGAGCTGTTTTTT.

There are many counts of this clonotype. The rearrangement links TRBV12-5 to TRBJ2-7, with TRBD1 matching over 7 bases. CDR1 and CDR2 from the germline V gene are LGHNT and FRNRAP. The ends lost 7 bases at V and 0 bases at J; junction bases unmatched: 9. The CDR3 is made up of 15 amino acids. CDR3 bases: TGTGCTAGTGTGGGACAGTCCGAACGCTCCTACGAGCAGTACTTC. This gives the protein CASVGQSERSYEQYF. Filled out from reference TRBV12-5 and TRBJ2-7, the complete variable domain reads DARVTQTPRHKVTEMGQEVTMRCQPILGHNTVFWYRQTMMQGLELLAYFRNRAPLDDSGMPKDRFSAEMPDATLATLKIQPSEPRDSAVYFCASVGQSERSYEQYFGPGTRLTVT.

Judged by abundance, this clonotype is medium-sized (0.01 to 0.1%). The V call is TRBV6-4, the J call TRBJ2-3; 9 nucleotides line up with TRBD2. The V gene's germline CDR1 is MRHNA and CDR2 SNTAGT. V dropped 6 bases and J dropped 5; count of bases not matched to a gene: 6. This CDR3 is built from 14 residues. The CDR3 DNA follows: TGTGCCAGCAGCCCAGCGGGGGGAGAAGATACGCAGTATTTT. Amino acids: CASSPAGGEDTQYF.

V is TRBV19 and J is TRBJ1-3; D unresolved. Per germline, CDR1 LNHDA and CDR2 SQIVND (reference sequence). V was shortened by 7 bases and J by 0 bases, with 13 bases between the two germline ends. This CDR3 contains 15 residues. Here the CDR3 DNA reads TGTGCCAGTACAACGACGGACTACTCTGGAAACACCATATATTTT. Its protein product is CASTTTDYSGNTIYF.